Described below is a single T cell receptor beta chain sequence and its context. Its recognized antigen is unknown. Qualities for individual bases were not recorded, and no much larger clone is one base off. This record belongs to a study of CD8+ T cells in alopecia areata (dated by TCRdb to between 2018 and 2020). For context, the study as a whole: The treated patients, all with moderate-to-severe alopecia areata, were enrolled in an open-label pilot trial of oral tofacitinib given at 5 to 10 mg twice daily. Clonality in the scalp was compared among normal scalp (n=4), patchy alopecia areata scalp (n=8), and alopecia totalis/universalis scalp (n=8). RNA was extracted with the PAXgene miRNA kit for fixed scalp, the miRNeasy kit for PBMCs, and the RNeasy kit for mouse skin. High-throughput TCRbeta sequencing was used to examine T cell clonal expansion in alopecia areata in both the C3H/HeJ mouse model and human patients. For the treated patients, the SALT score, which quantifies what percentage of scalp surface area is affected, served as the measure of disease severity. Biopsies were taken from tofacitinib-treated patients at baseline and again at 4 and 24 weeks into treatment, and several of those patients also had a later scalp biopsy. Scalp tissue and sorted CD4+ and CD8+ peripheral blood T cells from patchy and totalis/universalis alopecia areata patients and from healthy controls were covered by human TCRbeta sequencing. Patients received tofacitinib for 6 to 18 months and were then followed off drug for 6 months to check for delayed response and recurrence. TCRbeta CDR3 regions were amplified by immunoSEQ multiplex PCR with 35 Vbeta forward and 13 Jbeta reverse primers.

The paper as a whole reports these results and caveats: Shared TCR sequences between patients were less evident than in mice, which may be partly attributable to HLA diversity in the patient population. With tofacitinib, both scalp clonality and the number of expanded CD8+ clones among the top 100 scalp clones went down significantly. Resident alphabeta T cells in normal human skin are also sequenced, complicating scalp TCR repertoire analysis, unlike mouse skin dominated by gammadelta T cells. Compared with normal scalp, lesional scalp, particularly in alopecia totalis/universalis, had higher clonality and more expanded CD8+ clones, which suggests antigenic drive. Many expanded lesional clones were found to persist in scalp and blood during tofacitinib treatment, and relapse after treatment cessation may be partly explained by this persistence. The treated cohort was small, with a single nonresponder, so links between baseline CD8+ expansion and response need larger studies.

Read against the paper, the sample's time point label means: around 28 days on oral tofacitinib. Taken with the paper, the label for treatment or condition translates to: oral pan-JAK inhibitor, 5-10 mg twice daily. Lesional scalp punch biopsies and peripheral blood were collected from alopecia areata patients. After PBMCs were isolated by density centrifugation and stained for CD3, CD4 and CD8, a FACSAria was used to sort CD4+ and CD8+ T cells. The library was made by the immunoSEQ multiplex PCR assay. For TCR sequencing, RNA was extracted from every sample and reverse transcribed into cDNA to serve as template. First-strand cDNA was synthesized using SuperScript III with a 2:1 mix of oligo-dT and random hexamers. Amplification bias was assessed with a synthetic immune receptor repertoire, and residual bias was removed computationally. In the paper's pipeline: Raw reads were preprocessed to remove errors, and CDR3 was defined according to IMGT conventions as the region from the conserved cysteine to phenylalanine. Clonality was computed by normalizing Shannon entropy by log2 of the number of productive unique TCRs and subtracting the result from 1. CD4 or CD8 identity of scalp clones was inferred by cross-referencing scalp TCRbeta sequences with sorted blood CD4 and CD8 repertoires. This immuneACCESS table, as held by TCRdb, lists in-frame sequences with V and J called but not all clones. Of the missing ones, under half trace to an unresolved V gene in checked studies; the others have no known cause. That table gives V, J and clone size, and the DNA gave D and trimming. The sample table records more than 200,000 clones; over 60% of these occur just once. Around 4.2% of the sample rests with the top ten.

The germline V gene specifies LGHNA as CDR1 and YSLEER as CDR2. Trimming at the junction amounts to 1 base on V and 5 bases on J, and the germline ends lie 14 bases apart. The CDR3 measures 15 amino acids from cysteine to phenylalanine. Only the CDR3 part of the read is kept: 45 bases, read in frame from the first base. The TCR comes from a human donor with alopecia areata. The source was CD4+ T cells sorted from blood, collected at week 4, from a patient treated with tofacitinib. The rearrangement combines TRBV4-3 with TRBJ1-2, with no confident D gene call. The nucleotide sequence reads TGCGCCAGCAGCCAAGGAGGCTGGGCGCTATATGGCTACACCTTC. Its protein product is CASSQGGWALYGYTF.